What follows are 18 T cell receptor beta chains derived from one specimen sequenced in a study of cytomegalovirus exposure and HLA in healthy donors. The primer mix had 60 Vbeta and 13 Jbeta primers. TCRdb's table, derived via immunoSEQ multiplex PCR, lists solely in-frame clones and lacks some. The table records approximately 140,000 clones, 79% of them present only once. Sequences were obtained from PBMCs. The receptor source for this set is a woman aged 40 to 55 in good health and CMV-seropositive.

This clone was picked up a small number of times. This CDR3 is CASSQQSRGYF. The CDR3 DNA sequence: TGTGCCAGCAGCCAGCAATCCCGGGGGTATTTT. The chain has TRBV5-5 and TRBJ2-3, with a tentative D call TRBD2 (5 bases). CDR3 size: 11 residues. The germline CDR1 and CDR2 sequences are SGHKS and YYEKEE (reference sequence). V lost 4 bases and J 14 bases, leaving 14 bases between the germline ends.

V and J are TRBV29-1 and TRBJ2-5, with 7 bases matching TRBD1. V was pared by 6 bases and J by 1 base, with 11 bases of the junction left unmatched. CDR1 SQVTM and CDR2 ANQGSEA come from the germline V gene. The CDR3 has 15 residues. CDR3 coding DNA: TGCAGCGTGCGATTAGGGGGCGGACCCCAAGAGACCCAGTACTTC. It encodes CSVRLGGGPQETQYF.

The V call is TRBV10-3, the J call TRBJ1-2; 7 bases match TRBD1. Germline V gene lookup returns CDR1 ENHRY and CDR2 SYGVKD. This CDR3 has 14 amino acids. J lost 0 bases, V lost 10 bases, and 8 bases had no gene match. The CDR3 region has the DNA TGTGCCACCCAGCGAGGGGGCGCTAACTATGGCTACACCTTC. Its translation: CATQRGGANYGYTF.

Turning to this clone: The sample contains more than one DNA sequence encoding this CDR3. The chain joins TRBV7-9 to TRBJ2-3, with D maybe TRBD2 (7 bases). Trimming removed 1 base from V and 4 bases from J, with 9 bases in between. The CDR3 contains 14 residues. Germline V CDR1 and CDR2: SEHNR, FQNEAQ (reference sequence). The CDR3 DNA reads TGTGCCAGCAGCTTAGTGGGGGGGCCAGATACGCAGTATTTT. Protein: CASSLVGGPDTQYF.

The gene calls are TRBV5-1 and TRBJ1-1, with 8 positions matching TRBD1. This CDR3 region has 15 residues. Unmatched junction bases numbered 6, after V lost 4 bases and J lost 1 base. The V gene's germline CDR1 is SGHRS and CDR2 YFSETQ. The CDR3, as DNA: TGCGCCAGCAGCCCACAGACAGGGGCGAACACTGAAGCTTTCTTT. Protein product: CASSPQTGANTEAFF.

A single count supports this clone. The chain recombines TRBV9 with TRBJ2-1, with 14 bases matching TRBD2. V lost 4 bases and J lost 5; bases outside the gene matches: 8. The CDR3 extends over 17 amino acids. CDR1 is SGDLS and CDR2 is YYNGEE in the germline V gene. CDR3 sequence reads: CASSTLWTSGGNNEQFF. DNA for the CDR3: TGTGCCAGCAGCACGCTATGGACTAGCGGGGGGAACAATGAGCAGTTCTTC. Complete variable domain (other parts from reference TRBV9 and TRBJ2-1): DSGVTQTPKHLITATGQRVTLRCSPRSGDLSVYWYQQSLDQGLQFLIQYYNGEERAKGNILERFSAQQFPDLHSELNLSSLELGDSALYFCASSTLWTSGGNNEQFFGPGTRLTVL.

The chain combines TRBV28 with TRBJ1-2, with 12 bases that match TRBD1. The CDR3 totals 15 residues. Germline V CDR1 and CDR2: MDHEN, SYDVKM. V gave up 5 bases and J gave up 8 bases; unmatched junction bases: 9. The CDR3 region has the DNA TGTGCCAGCAGTCCAACCGGGACAGGGGGCGGAGGCTACACCTTC. It translates to CASSPTGTGGGGYTF.

This clone was counted once. The chain joins TRBV7-9 to TRBJ2-1, with D tentatively TRBD2 (5 bases). Per the germline V gene, CDR1 is SEHNR and CDR2 is FQNEAQ (reference sequence). Trimming left V 5 bases short and J 6 bases short, with 14 bases between. The CDR3 sequence is 14 residues long. The CDR3 region has the DNA TGTGCCAGCAGCGTGGCGGGCCCACTCAATGAGCAGTTCTTC. Amino acids: CASSVAGPLNEQFF.

In the case of this clone: The same CDR3 can be traced to other DNA sequences in this sample. The V gene is TRBV2, the J gene TRBJ1-1, with D possibly being TRBD1 (5 bases). Trimming removed 4 bases from V and 2 bases from J, with 8 bases in between. The CDR3 totals 13 residues. CDR1 SNHLY and CDR2 FYNNEI come from the germline V gene. CDR3 DNA: TGTGCCAGCAGTGTAACAGGAAACACTGAAGCTTTCTTT. It specifies CASSVTGNTEAFF.

The V call is TRBV5-4, the J call TRBJ2-3; D is unresolved. The CDR3 loop spans 14 amino acids. The V end was cut by 3 bases, the J end by 1 base, with 9 bases between. The germline gives CDR1 SGHNT, CDR2 YYREEE (reference sequence). CDR3 sequence: CASSSTQGTDTQYF. CDR3 nucleotide sequence: TGTGCCAGCAGCTCAACTCAGGGCACAGATACGCAGTATTTT.

In regard to this clone: Distinct nucleotide sequences in the sample also encode this CDR3. The V and J genes are TRBV6-1 and TRBJ1-4, with D possibly being TRBD1 (6 bases). Germline CDR1 and CDR2: MNHNS and SASEGT. This CDR3 contains 13 residues. Trimming left V 4 bases short and J 8 bases short, with 11 bases between. The CDR3 spells CASSAQGQEKLFF. As DNA, the CDR3 is TGTGCCAGCAGTGCCCAGGGACAAGAAAAACTGTTTTTT.

The chain links TRBV5-6 to TRBJ2-5; possible D gene TRBD2, 6 bases. CDR3 length equals 12 residues. CDR1 and CDR2 from the germline V gene are SGHDT and YYEEEE. V shed 0 bases and J shed 9 bases, with 9 bases lying between them. This CDR3 is CASSLASGPQYF. The CDR3 DNA is TGTGCCAGCAGCTTGGCCAGCGGGCCCCAGTACTTC.

The CDR3 reads CASSLGQGPHEQYF. The CDR3 DNA reads TGTGCCAGCAGTTTGGGACAGGGTCCCCACGAGCAGTACTTC. The chain is built from TRBV2 and TRBJ2-7, with TRBD1 matching 9 bases. J gave up 5 bases and V 5 bases, and 7 bases lay outside the gene matches. CDR3 length: 14 amino acids. CDR1 is SNHLY and CDR2 is FYNNEI in the germline V gene. The full variable domain, in which reference TRBV2 and TRBJ2-7 provide the parts outside the CDR3, is EPEVTQTPSHQVTQMGQEVILRCVPISNHLYFYWYRQILGQKVEFLVSFYNNEISEKSEIFDDQFSVERPDGSNFTLKIRSTKLEDSAMYFCASSLGQGPHEQYFGPGTRLTVT.

The chain recombines TRBV6-1 with TRBJ2-7, with TRBD1 matching 7 bases. Trimming took 2 bases from V and 0 from J; bases not matched to a gene: 1. Germline V lookup: CDR1 MNHNS, CDR2 SASEGT. The CDR3 extends over 14 amino acids. DNA of the CDR3: TGTGCCAGCAGTGAATGGACAGGCTCCTACGAGCAGTACTTC. The encoded protein is CASSEWTGSYEQYF.

The rearrangement links TRBV6-1 to TRBJ2-7; weak D call: TRBD1 (7 bases). Per germline, CDR1 MNHNS and CDR2 SASEGT. CDR3 size: 16 residues. V was cut by 0 bases and J by 2 bases, with 14 bases left in between. CDR3 loop: CASSEALGGTAYEQYF. CDR3 bases: TGTGCCAGCAGTGAAGCGCTAGGGGGGACAGCCTACGAGCAGTACTTC.

CDR3 DNA sequence: TGCAGCACGACAGGGCTGTTAAACTATGGCTACACCTTC. Its protein is CSTTGLLNYGYTF. The gene calls are TRBV29-1 and TRBJ1-2; TRBD1 matches at 7 bases. The length of the CDR3 is 13 residues. Germline V gene sequence: CDR1 SQVTM, CDR2 ANQGSEA. V was pared by 8 bases and J by 2 bases, with 8 bases of the junction left unmatched.

This chain joins TRBV5-1 and TRBJ1-3, with TRBD1 as a possible D gene (5 bases). Germline V gene data show CDR1 as SGHRS and CDR2 as YFSETQ. The CDR3 is made up of 14 amino acids. V lost 4 bases and J lost 6, with 14 bases in between. The CDR3 loop reads CASSPGTNSNTIYF. The DNA of the CDR3 is TGCGCCAGCAGCCCGGGGACTAATTCAAACACCATATATTTT.

The chain uses TRBV19 and TRBJ2-3; a weak D match, TRBD1 (6 bases). Germline lookup yields CDR1 LNHDA and CDR2 SQIVND (reference sequence). V was trimmed by 6 bases and J by 1 base, leaving 14 bases between them. CDR3 size: 15 residues. This CDR3 is CASSKQGLGTDTQYF. As DNA, the CDR3 is TGTGCCAGTAGCAAACAGGGATTAGGCACAGATACGCAGTATTTT.